The 26 T cell receptor beta chains presented below share a single source sample, sequenced in a study of shared clonotypes between healthy human individuals. Libraries were prepared by immunoSEQ multiplex PCR; TCRdb keeps only in-frame clonotypes and omits some of them. The sample has 1.5 million to 2.5 million clones, about 95% seen once; the top ten hold 0.95% to 1.5%. CD45RO-negative, CCR7-positively selected cells formed the naive CD8 fraction, excluding terminally differentiated effector memory CD45RA+ cells. Sequencing was performed on naive CD8+ T cells sorted from blood. These receptors came from a man between 18 and 29 years old in good health.

V gene TRBV9 combines with J gene TRBJ2-5, with 7 bases identical to TRBD2. This CDR3 region has 16 residues. After removal of 4 bases from V and 4 bases from J, the junction contained 13 bases not matched to a gene. Germline values: CDR1 SGDLS, CDR2 YYNGEE. DNA of the CDR3: TGTGCCAGCAGCCAAGAGGCGGGAGAAAGTCGAGAGACCCAGTACTTC. Translation: CASSQEAGESRETQYF.

The V gene is TRBV28, the J gene TRBJ1-4, with 7 positions matching TRBD1. Germline lookup yields CDR1 MDHEN and CDR2 SYDVKM. The CDR3 loop spans 19 amino acids. V was clipped by 1 base and J by 0 bases; unmatched bases: 11. Written as DNA, the CDR3 is TGTGCCAGCAGTTTATTGGAGGGGACAGCCTATGCAACTAATGAAAAACTGTTTTTT. Translated: CASSLLEGTAYATNEKLFF.

With respect to this clone: Other DNA sequences in this specimen translate into the identical CDR3. The rearrangement joins TRBV27 to TRBJ2-2; D gene unclear. V lost 1 base and J lost 4, with 4 bases in between. The CDR3 totals 13 residues. Germline loops: CDR1 MNHEY, CDR2 SMNVEV (reference sequence). The CDR3 sequence is CASSLLGTGELFF. CDR3 nucleotides: TGTGCCAGCAGTTTATTAGGCACCGGGGAGCTGTTTTTT.

The chain employs TRBV4-1 and TRBJ2-7, with 11 positions matching TRBD2. CDR1 and CDR2 from the germline V gene are MGHRA and YSYEKL. The ends lost 1 base at V and 2 bases at J; junction bases unmatched: 7. The CDR3 is 17 residues long. The CDR3 DNA sequence: TGCGCCAGCAGCCAAGGATTGTCTAGCGGGGGGACCTACGAGCAGTACTTC. This translates into CASSQGLSSGGTYEQYF.

CDR3 region: CASSEAVGQIYEQYF. The DNA of the CDR3 is TGTGCCAGCAGTGAAGCGGTGGGACAGATATACGAGCAGTACTTC. V and J are TRBV2 and TRBJ2-7, with TRBD1 identical over 7 bases. The germline V gene has CDR1 SNHLY and CDR2 FYNNEI. With 0 bases clipped from V and 4 bases from J, the junction kept 6 bases outside the gene matches. CDR3 length equals 15 residues.

This chain links TRBV5-4 with TRBJ2-7, with unresolved D. Germline CDR1 and CDR2: SGHNT and YYREEE (reference sequence). V dropped 0 bases and J dropped 3 bases, with 16 bases sitting between them. The CDR3 has 16 residues. The CDR3 DNA reads TGTGCCAGCAGCTTGGAAATTTCGGGTTATGGCTACGAGCAGTACTTC. Translated, it gives CASSLEISGYGYEQYF.

The chain links TRBV28 to TRBJ2-5; perhaps TRBD2 as D (6 bases). CDR1 is MDHEN and CDR2 is SYDVKM in the germline V gene. Trimming removed 0 bases at V and 5 bases at J, with 13 bases between. This CDR3 is 15 amino acids long. CDR3: CASSLWAGTSETQYF. The DNA of the CDR3 is TGTGCCAGCAGTTTATGGGCAGGGACTTCGGAGACCCAGTACTTC.

This rearrangement joins TRBV7-8 to TRBJ2-7; tentative D call: TRBD1 (6 bases). V was clipped by 1 base and J by 3 bases, with 10 bases between them. The CDR3 has 14 amino acids. CDR1 is SGHVS and CDR2 is FQNEAQ in the germline V gene. The CDR3 sequence: CASSLVVRGYEQYF. The CDR3 DNA is TGTGCCAGCAGCTTAGTTGTCAGGGGCTACGAGCAGTACTTC. Combining the CDR3 with reference TRBV7-8 and TRBJ2-7 gives the whole variable domain GAGVSQSPRYKVAKRGQDVALRCDPISGHVSLFWYQQALGQGPEFLTYFQNEAQLDKSGLPSDRFFAERPEGSVSTLKIQRTQQEDSAVYLCASSLVVRGYEQYFGPGTRLTVT.

V is TRBV6-5 and J is TRBJ2-7; D unresolved. CDR1 and CDR2 from the germline V gene are MNHEY and SVGAGI. V was pared by 7 bases and J by 4 bases, with 14 bases between. This CDR3 region has 13 residues. CDR3 in DNA: TGTGCCAGCATTTCCGGAGTTTCTTACGAGCAGTACTTC. Amino acid sequence: CASISGVSYEQYF.

This rearrangement joins TRBV28 to TRBJ2-1, with 7 nucleotides matching TRBD2. Germline CDR1 and CDR2: MDHEN and SYDVKM. The CDR3 contains 15 residues. V lost 2 bases to trimming and J lost 6 bases; unmatched junction nucleotides: 7. CDR3 in amino acids: CASSLGQGGGNEQFF. DNA of the CDR3: TGTGCCAGCAGTTTAGGGCAGGGCGGGGGCAATGAGCAGTTCTTC.

The V call is TRBV7-2, the J call TRBJ2-1, with D perhaps assigned TRBD1 or TRBD2 (5 bases each). CDR3 size: 12 residues. The germline V gene has CDR1 SGHTA and CDR2 FQGNSA. Trimming took off 8 bases at V and 9 bases at J, with 14 bases between the two ends. The CDR3 DNA follows: TGTGCCAGCCTCCTCGCTGGGACTGAGCAGTTCTTC. It codes for CASLLAGTEQFF.

In this sample, this clone turned up once. V gene TRBV7-8 combines with J gene TRBJ2-2, with 7 nucleotides matching TRBD2. Unmatched junction bases numbered 26, after V lost 8 bases and J lost 2 bases. This CDR3 spans 21 amino acids. Germline assignment: CDR1 SGHVS and CDR2 FQNEAQ. CDR3 nucleotides: TGTGCCAGCCCTCTTAGGATTGGGCTAGCGGCCCGCCCTATCAACACCGGGGAGCTGTTTTTT. It yields the protein CASPLRIGLAARPINTGELFF.

The rearrangement uses TRBV11-2 and TRBJ2-3, with 8 positions matching TRBD1. CDR1 and CDR2 (germline): SGHAT, FQNNGV. CDR3 size: 16 residues. With V trimmed by 3 bases and J by 2 bases, 7 bases remained unmatched. The CDR3 DNA reads as TGTGCCAGCAGCTTGGGGGACAGGACCTTCACAGATACGCAGTATTTT. As protein: CASSLGDRTFTDTQYF.

The genes are TRBV10-3 and TRBJ1-4; 7 nucleotides line up with TRBD1. Germline CDR1 reads ENHRY; CDR2 reads SYGVKD. The CDR3 contains 14 residues. Trimming removed 2 bases from V and 7 bases from J; junction bases left unmatched: 4. CDR3 bases: TGTGCCATCAGTGAGGAGGGGGCCGGTGAAAAACTGTTTTTT. Amino acids: CAISEEGAGEKLFF.

This chain connects TRBV5-1 to TRBJ2-3, with no clear D. CDR1 SGHRS and CDR2 YFSETQ come from the germline V gene. The CDR3 is 12 residues long. The germline V and J ends were trimmed by 3 bases and 6 bases, with 8 bases remaining between them. CDR3 coding DNA: TGCGCCAGCAGCTCCAGAGTGGATACGCAGTATTTT. Protein sequence: CASSSRVDTQYF.

J is TRBJ1-5 and V is TRBV2; no definite D call. CDR3 length equals 13 residues. CDR1 SNHLY and CDR2 FYNNEI come from the germline V gene. The V end was cut by 6 bases, the J end by 0 bases, with 6 bases between. Written as DNA, the CDR3 is TGTGCCAGCAGGGGGAGTAGCAATCAGCCCCAGCATTTT. It specifies CASRGSSNQPQHF.

V and J are TRBV6-6 and TRBJ2-1, with 8 bases lining up with TRBD2. J lost 7 bases, V lost 5 bases, and 10 bases had no gene match. Germline values: CDR1 MNHNY, CDR2 SVGAGI (reference sequence). The CDR3 extends over 15 amino acids. CDR3 in DNA: TGTGCCAGCAGTCCCGTCGGTAGCGGGGAAAATGAGCAGTTCTTC. Protein: CASSPVGSGENEQFF.

The V and J genes are TRBV7-9 and TRBJ2-1; TRBD2 is a possible D gene (7 bases). The CDR3 consists of 13 residues. The germline V gene encodes CDR1 SEHNR and CDR2 FQNEAQ (reference sequence). The V gene lost 11 bases and the J gene lost 7 bases, with 18 bases spanning the gap. CDR3 residues: CAGLEGGTNEQFF. The CDR3 region has the DNA TGTGCCGGACTCGAGGGGGGGACTAATGAGCAGTTCTTC.

For this clone: Additional DNA sequences in this sample encode the identical CDR3. The chain is built from TRBV27 and TRBJ2-7, with 11 nucleotides matching TRBD2. Germline trimming cut 5 bases from V and 4 bases from J; bases unmatched to any gene: 4. CDR3 length: 14 residues. CDR1 is MNHEY and CDR2 is SMNVEV in the germline V gene (reference sequence). CDR3 amino acids: CASSTLAGGYEQYF. The CDR3 DNA follows: TGTGCCAGCAGTACCCTAGCGGGAGGTTACGAGCAGTACTTC.

This rearrangement joins TRBV2 to TRBJ2-1, with 7 positions matching TRBD2. CDR3 length: 16 amino acids. Trimming took 4 bases from V and 8 from J; bases not matched to a gene: 14. Germline V gives CDR1 SNHLY, CDR2 FYNNEI. CDR3 loop: CASSGSSGVTRYEQFF. CDR3 nucleotide sequence: TGTGCCAGCAGTGGTTCGAGCGGGGTAACGAGGTATGAGCAGTTCTTC.

This clone was picked up one time. The V and J genes are TRBV4-3 and TRBJ2-7; 7 bases agree with TRBD2. This CDR3 spans 16 amino acids. J lost 3 bases, V lost 0 bases, and 8 bases had no gene match. The V gene's germline CDR1 is LGHNA and CDR2 YSLEER. CDR3 sequence (DNA): TGCGCCAGCAGCCAAGATCGGCAGGGAGGGGACTACGAGCAGTACTTC. The encoded protein is CASSQDRQGGDYEQYF.

The rearrangement links TRBV7-9 to TRBJ2-7; D possibly corresponds to TRBD2 (5 bases). Per the germline V gene, CDR1 is SEHNR and CDR2 is FQNEAQ (reference sequence). The CDR3 has 14 residues. Trimming took off 5 bases at V and 2 bases at J, with 13 bases between the two ends. This chain's CDR3 is CASSPNDGTYEQYF. CDR3 in DNA: TGTGCCAGCAGCCCCAACGACGGGACCTACGAGCAGTACTTC.

This sequence joins TRBV5-1 and TRBJ2-2; 8 nucleotides align to TRBD1. The CDR3 runs 15 residues. The V and J ends lost 4 bases and 10 bases, in that order; junction bases with no gene match: 12. Germline-derived CDR1 and CDR2 are SGHRS and YFSETQ. CDR3 nucleotides: TGCGCCAGCAGCCCGGGGACAGGTCGTAGCGAGGAGCTGTTTTTT. Its protein is CASSPGTGRSEELFF.

V is TRBV6-5 and J is TRBJ1-1; tentatively, D is TRBD1 (5 bases). Trimming pared 8 bases from V and 4 bases from J, leaving 17 bases between. In germline, CDR1 is MNHEY, CDR2 SVGAGI. This CDR3 has 14 residues. The CDR3 DNA is TGTGCCAGCCGGTTCAGGGAAGGCAGCACTGAAGCTTTCTTT. Encoded protein: CASRFREGSTEAFF.

The gene calls are TRBV29-1 and TRBJ2-1; 8 nucleotides align to TRBD2. This CDR3 region has 15 residues. The germline V gene has CDR1 SQVTM and CDR2 ANQGSEA. Germline trimming cut 0 bases from V and 14 bases from J; bases unmatched to any gene: 15. The CDR3 loop is CSVEEGLGLSKGEFF. Written as DNA, the CDR3 is TGCAGCGTTGAAGAGGGACTAGGACTGTCTAAAGGCGAGTTCTTC.

This clone was detected once. This chain joins TRBV7-7 and TRBJ1-6; 10 nucleotides agree with TRBD1. CDR1 SSHAT and CDR2 FNYEAQ come from the germline V gene (reference sequence). This CDR3 comprises 15 residues. The CDR3 region is CASQLRDRGKWPLHF. CDR3 nucleotides: TGTGCTAGCCAACTCCGGGACAGGGGTAAATGGCCCCTCCACTTT.